The clone carrying this T cell receptor beta chain showed up many times. The data originate from a study of patients and donors after allogeneic stem cell transplantation. TCRdb fed the RT-PCR reads into MiXCR, producing one record per CDR3 protein. The sample holds about 230,000 distinct CDR3 sequences; 14% are singletons and the top ten take approximately 10%. There are 15 residues in the CDR3. CDR1 is LNHNV, CDR2 YYDKDF, per germline (reference sequence). V dropped 0 bases and J dropped 2; count of bases not matched to a gene: 2. Sequencing used blood, either unsorted or a sorted T cell fraction (not recorded which). The chain joins TRBV15 to TRBJ2-5; 8 nucleotides align to TRBD2. The TCR comes from a human donor who was either an allogeneic HSCT recipient or a stem cell or donor lymphocyte infusion donor (not recorded which). It is not recorded whose cells these are; they may come from a transplant donor. The CDR3 DNA is TGTGCCACCAGCAGAGATGCGGGGGGACAAGAGACCCAGTACTTC. Its translation is CATSRDAGGQETQYF.